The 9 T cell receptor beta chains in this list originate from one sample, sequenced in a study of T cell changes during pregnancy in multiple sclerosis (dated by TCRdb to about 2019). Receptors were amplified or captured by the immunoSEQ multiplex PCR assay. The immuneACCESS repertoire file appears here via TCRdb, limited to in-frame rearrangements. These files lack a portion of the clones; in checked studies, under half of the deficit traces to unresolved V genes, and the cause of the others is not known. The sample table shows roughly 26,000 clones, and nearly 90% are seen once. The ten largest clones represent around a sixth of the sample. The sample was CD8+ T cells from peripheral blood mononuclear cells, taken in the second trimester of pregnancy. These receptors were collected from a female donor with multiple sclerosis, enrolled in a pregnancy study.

CDR3 DNA: TGCGCCAGCAGCCGCCACTACCCCCGGCTAGCCGGCTCCTCCTACGAGCAGTACTTC. This encodes CASSRHYPRLAGSSYEQYF. This sequence joins TRBV4-3 and TRBJ2-7; weak D call: TRBD2 (5 bases). CDR3 size: 19 residues. Germline assignment: CDR1 LGHNA and CDR2 YSLEER. The V and J ends lost 4 bases and 0 bases respectively, with 25 bases between them.

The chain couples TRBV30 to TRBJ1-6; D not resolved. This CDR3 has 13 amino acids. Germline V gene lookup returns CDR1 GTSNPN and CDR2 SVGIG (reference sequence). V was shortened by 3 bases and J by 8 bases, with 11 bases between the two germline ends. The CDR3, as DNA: TGTGCCTGGAGACCTACGCGAGATTCACCCCTCCACTTT. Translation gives CAWRPTRDSPLHF.

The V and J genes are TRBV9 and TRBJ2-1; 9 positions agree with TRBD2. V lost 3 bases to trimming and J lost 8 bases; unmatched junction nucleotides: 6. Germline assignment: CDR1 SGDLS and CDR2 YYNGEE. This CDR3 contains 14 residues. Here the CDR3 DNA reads TGTGCCAGCAGCGCGAGCGGGAGGAACTATGAGCAGTTCTTC. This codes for CASSASGRNYEQFF. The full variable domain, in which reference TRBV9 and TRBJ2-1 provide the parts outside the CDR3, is DSGVTQTPKHLITATGQRVTLRCSPRSGDLSVYWYQQSLDQGLQFLIQYYNGEERAKGNILERFSAQQFPDLHSELNLSSLELGDSALYFCASSASGRNYEQFFGPGTRLTVL.

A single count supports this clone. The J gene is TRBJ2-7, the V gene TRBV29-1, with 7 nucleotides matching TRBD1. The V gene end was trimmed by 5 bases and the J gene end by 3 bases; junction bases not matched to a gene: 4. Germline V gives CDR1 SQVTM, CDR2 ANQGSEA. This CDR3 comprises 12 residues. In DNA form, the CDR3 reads TGCAGCGTTATCGGACAGGACTACGAGCAGTACTTC. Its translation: CSVIGQDYEQYF.

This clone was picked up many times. CDR3 residues: CASSLDRGSTEAFF. CDR3 bases: TGTGCCAGCAGTCTGGACAGGGGGAGCACTGAAGCTTTCTTT. The chain combines TRBV6-6 with TRBJ1-1, with 10 bases fitting TRBD1. Per germline, CDR1 MNHNY and CDR2 SVGAGI (reference sequence). The CDR3 runs to 14 residues. After removal of 5 bases from V and 4 bases from J, the junction contained 4 bases not matched to a gene.

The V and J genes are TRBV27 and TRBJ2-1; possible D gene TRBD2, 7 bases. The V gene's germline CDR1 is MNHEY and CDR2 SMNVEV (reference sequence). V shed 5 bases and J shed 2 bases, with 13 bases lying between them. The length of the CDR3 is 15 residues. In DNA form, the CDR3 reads TGTGCCAGCAGTCCTTGGGGGGGCACCTACAATGAGCAGTTCTTC. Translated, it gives CASSPWGGTYNEQFF.

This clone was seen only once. CDR3 protein: CASSQTTGANVLTF. Here the CDR3 DNA reads TGTGCCAGCAGCCAGACTACTGGGGCCAACGTCCTGACTTTC. The J gene is TRBJ2-6, the V gene TRBV4-2; tentative D call: TRBD2 (5 bases). The CDR3 sequence is 14 residues long. Trimming cost V 3 bases and J 2 bases, with 5 bases left between them. In germline, CDR1 is LGHNA, CDR2 YNFKEQ.

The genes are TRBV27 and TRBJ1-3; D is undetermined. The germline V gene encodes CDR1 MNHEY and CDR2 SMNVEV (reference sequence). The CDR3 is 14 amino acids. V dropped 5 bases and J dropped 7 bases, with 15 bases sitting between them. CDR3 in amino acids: CASSLSGTHNTIYF. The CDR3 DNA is TGTGCCAGCAGTCTGTCGGGAACCCATAACACCATATATTTT.

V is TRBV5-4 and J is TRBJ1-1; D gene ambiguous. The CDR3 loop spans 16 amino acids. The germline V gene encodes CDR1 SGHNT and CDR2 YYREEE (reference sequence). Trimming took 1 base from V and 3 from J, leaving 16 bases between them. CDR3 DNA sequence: TGTGCCAGCAGCTTGTTTCTTCCCACGTCGGACACTGAAGCTTTCTTT. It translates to CASSLFLPTSDTEAFF.